Presented here are 8 T cell receptor beta chains from one specimen sequenced in a study of shared clonotypes between healthy human individuals. Using immunoSEQ multiplex PCR, the repertoire was profiled, and TCRdb retains in-frame clones only, with some absent. The sample has about 1.9 million clones; just over 90% are singletons. Naive CD8 cells lacked CD45RO and underwent positive selection for CCR7, leaving out terminally differentiated effector memory CD45RA+ cells. The sample taken for sequencing was naive CD8+ T cells from PBMCs. Source of these receptors: a man aged 18 to 29 in good health. Some clones in this sample may be carry-over from other donors' samples.

The J gene is TRBJ1-1, the V gene TRBV5-6, with a tentative D call TRBD1 (6 bases). The CDR3 runs to 15 residues. Trimming pared 3 bases from V and 3 bases from J, leaving 15 bases between. Germline V gene data show CDR1 as SGHDT and CDR2 as YYEEEE. CDR3 amino acids: CASSSPPTGHTEAFF. Here the CDR3 DNA reads TGTGCCAGCAGCTCTCCCCCAACAGGGCACACTGAAGCTTTCTTT.

This sequence joins TRBV7-2 and TRBJ2-2; the D gene is possibly TRBD1 (5 bases). The CDR3 totals 14 residues. Trimming took off 5 bases at V and 6 bases at J, with 13 bases between the two ends. Germline CDR1 reads SGHTA; CDR2 reads FQGNSA. CDR3 nucleotide sequence: TGTGCCAGCAGCGAAGACAGTTTCCCCGGGGAGCTGTTTTTT. This sequence encodes CASSEDSFPGELFF.

The chain couples TRBV7-6 to TRBJ2-7; 7 nucleotides align to TRBD1. The germline gives CDR1 SGHVS, CDR2 FNYEAQ. The CDR3 is 15 residues long. V lost 5 bases and J lost 3; bases outside the gene matches: 10. CDR3 in amino acids: CASSPFQGVDYEQYF. The CDR3 DNA is TGTGCCAGCAGCCCCTTTCAGGGGGTCGACTACGAGCAGTACTTC.

This sequence joins TRBV5-1 and TRBJ1-1; D is undetermined. The germline V gene encodes CDR1 SGHRS and CDR2 YFSETQ. V gave up 0 bases and J gave up 1 base, with 10 bases separating them. CDR3 length: 15 amino acids. The CDR3: CASSLDRHRNTEAFF. The DNA for the CDR3 is TGCGCCAGCAGCTTGGACCGACACAGGAACACTGAAGCTTTCTTT.

J is TRBJ1-2 and V is TRBV11-2; perhaps TRBD1 as D (6 bases). The CDR3 loop spans 18 amino acids. Trimming stripped 2 bases from V and 11 bases from J, with 30 bases between. Looked up from germline, CDR1 is SGHAT and CDR2 is FQNNGV. The CDR3 loop reads CASSLSPSKQGLNFGYTF. DNA of the CDR3: TGTGCCAGCAGCTTAAGCCCTAGCAAACAGGGTTTGAACTTTGGGTACACCTTC.

V usage is TRBV5-8 and J usage is TRBJ2-7; a weak D match, TRBD2 (5 bases). V was clipped by 0 bases and J by 0 bases, with 10 bases between them. This CDR3 has 15 amino acids. Germline-derived CDR1 and CDR2 are SGHTS and YDEGEE. CDR3 in amino acids: CASSLDGESSYEQYF. CDR3 coding DNA: TGTGCCAGCAGCTTGGACGGGGAGAGCTCCTACGAGCAGTACTTC.

The chain carries TRBV28 and TRBJ2-7, with 8 nucleotides matching TRBD2. CDR1 and CDR2 (germline): MDHEN, SYDVKM. The CDR3 loop spans 14 amino acids. J gave up 3 bases and V 3 bases, and 4 bases lay outside the gene matches. CDR3 amino acids: CASSFHGTSYEQYF. The CDR3 region has the DNA TGTGCCAGCAGTTTCCACGGGACTAGCTACGAGCAGTACTTC. The full variable domain, completed using reference TRBV28 and TRBJ2-7, is DVKVTQSSRYLVKRTGEKVFLECVQDMDHENMFWYRQDPGLGLRLIYFSYDVKMKEKGDIPEGYSVSREKKERFSLILESASTNQTSMYLCASSFHGTSYEQYFGPGTRLTVT.

The chain couples TRBV29-1 to TRBJ2-7, with D perhaps TRBD1 or TRBD2 (6 bases each). Germline V gives CDR1 SQVTM, CDR2 ANQGSEA. V lost 3 bases and J lost 5, with 14 bases in between. CDR3 size: 13 residues. Written as DNA, the CDR3 is TGCAGCGTTGAGACGGGGGCAGTCGACGAGCAGTACTTC. As protein: CSVETGAVDEQYF.